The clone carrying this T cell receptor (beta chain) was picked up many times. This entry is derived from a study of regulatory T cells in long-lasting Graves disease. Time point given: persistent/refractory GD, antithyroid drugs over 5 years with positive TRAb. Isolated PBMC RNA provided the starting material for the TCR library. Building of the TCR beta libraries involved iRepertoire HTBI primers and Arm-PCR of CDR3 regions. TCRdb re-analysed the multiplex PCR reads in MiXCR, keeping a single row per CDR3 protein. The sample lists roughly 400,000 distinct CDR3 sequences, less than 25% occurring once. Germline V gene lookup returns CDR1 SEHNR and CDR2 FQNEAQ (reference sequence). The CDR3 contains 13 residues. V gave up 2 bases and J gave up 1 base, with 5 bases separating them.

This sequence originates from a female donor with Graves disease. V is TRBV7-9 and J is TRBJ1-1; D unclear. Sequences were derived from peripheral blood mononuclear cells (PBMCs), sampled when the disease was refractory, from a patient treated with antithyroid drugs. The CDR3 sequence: CASSLKTNTEAFF. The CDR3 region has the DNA TGTGCCAGCAGCTTAAAGACGAACACTGAAGCTTTCTTT.